This T cell receptor beta chain derives from a study of blood T cells in healthy people across ages. Concerning this clonotype: The antigen is not known.

Next came a second PCR, run for about 6 to 12 cycles, which used a sample-barcoded 5' primer along with a J-beta primer mix. Each cDNA was tagged by a template-switch adaptor containing 12 random nucleotides. TCRdb re-called the 5' RACE reads through MiXCR, storing one row per CDR3 protein. This sample has 1.5 million to 1.8 million distinct CDR3 sequences, with approximately 42% found just once. Points from the study as a whole: With age, beta diversity per million T cells declined roughly linearly, significantly by about 37. A greater number of naive CD4+ cells and higher diversity distinguished long-lived donors from aged donors.

Between the trimmed V and J ends, which lost 3 bases and 7 bases, there was a span of 10 bases. This CDR3 spans 12 amino acids. Germline loops: CDR1 DFQATT, CDR2 SNEGSKA (reference sequence). The TCR originated in a woman aged 18-35 years in good health. The sequencing sample was made of blood. V and J are TRBV20-1 and TRBJ2-1; maybe TRBD2 (5 bases). The CDR3 nucleotides read TGCAGTGCTAGGGAACTAGGAAATGAGCAGTTCTTC. Translating it yields CSARELGNEQFF.